This T cell receptor (beta chain) originates from a study of blood T cell repertoires in COVID-19. J was trimmed by 1 base and V by 0 bases; bases with no gene match: 10. There are 19 residues in the CDR3. The germline V gene encodes CDR1 SGHRS and CDR2 YFSETQ. The table came from immunoSEQ multiplex PCR; TCRdb's copy has only in-frame clones and leaves some out. The table shows roughly 74,000 clones, with approximately 84% occurring only once. The clonotype was recovered from a man between 65 and 80 years old with acute or convalescent COVID-19. The chain recombines TRBV5-1 with TRBJ2-2; 9 bases line up with TRBD1. Sequenced: peripheral blood. CDR3 residues: CASSLGLGQGSGNTGELFF. For the CDR3, the DNA is TGCGCCAGCAGCTTGGGACTGGGACAGGGCAGCGGGAACACCGGGGAGCTGTTTTTT.